A single sample is the source of the 22 T cell receptor beta chains below, sequenced in a study of cytomegalovirus exposure and HLA in healthy donors. Both 60 Vbeta primers and 13 Jbeta primers went into the PCR. TCRdb's copy holds only in-frame clones and misses some; the assay was immunoSEQ multiplex PCR. Among 130,000 or so clones, 65% to 80% were seen once, and the ten largest hold approximately 5.5%. The specimen sequenced was PBMCs. The receptors here all came from a man younger than 35 in good health and CMV-seropositive.

In nucleotides, the CDR3 is TGTGCCAGCAGTGACGAACTCCACTATGGCTACACCTTC. Translation: CASSDELHYGYTF. This rearrangement joins TRBV6-4 to TRBJ1-2; D is uncertain. V lost 2 bases and J 3 bases, leaving 7 bases between the germline ends. The CDR3 has 13 amino acids. CDR1 and CDR2 (germline): MRHNA, SNTAGT.

This sequence joins TRBV6-1 and TRBJ2-1, with TRBD2 identical over 9 bases. The CDR3 is 16 residues long. The V gene's germline CDR1 is MNHNS and CDR2 SASEGT. Germline trimming cut 3 bases from V and 8 bases from J; bases unmatched to any gene: 11. The CDR3 region is CASSDPSGGPWDEQFF. CDR3 nucleotides: TGTGCCAGCAGTGATCCGAGCGGGGGGCCCTGGGATGAGCAGTTCTTC.

V gene TRBV7-2 combines with J gene TRBJ2-7, with D perhaps TRBD2 (5 bases). The CDR3 loop spans 14 amino acids. Trimming pared 1 base from V and 5 bases from J, leaving 12 bases between. The germline V gene has CDR1 SGHTA and CDR2 FQGNSA. The DNA of the CDR3 is TGTGCCAGCAGCTTAGAAATAGGTAGCGACGAGCAGTACTTC. Its translation is CASSLEIGSDEQYF.

The V gene is TRBV25-1, the J gene TRBJ1-3; maybe TRBD1 (5 bases). V was shortened by 8 bases and J by 4 bases, with 18 bases between the two germline ends. This CDR3 has 15 amino acids. Germline-derived CDR1 and CDR2 are MGHDK and SYGVNS. The DNA of the CDR3 is TGTGCCAGCGCCGGTCCTTACTGGACAGGAAACACCATATATTTT. Translated: CASAGPYWTGNTIYF. Full variable domain (remainder filled in from reference TRBV25-1 and TRBJ1-3): EADIYQTPRYLVIGTGKKITLECSQTMGHDKMYWYQQDPGMELHLIHYSYGVNSTEKGDLSSESTVSRIRTEHFPLTLESARPSHTSQYLCASAGPYWTGNTIYFGEGSWLTVV.

The chain recombines TRBV7-9 with TRBJ2-7; TRBD2 matches at 7 bases. This CDR3 region has 14 residues. Germline V gene lookup returns CDR1 SEHNR and CDR2 FQNEAQ (reference sequence). The J segment lost 5 bases and the V segment lost 5 bases, leaving 9 bases of the junction unmatched. The DNA of the CDR3 is TGTGCCAGCAGCGCTCGGACTAGTGGGGACGAGCAGTACTTC. This codes for CASSARTSGDEQYF.

The V call is TRBV9, the J call TRBJ1-1; tentatively, D is TRBD1 (6 bases). Trimming stripped 1 base from V and 1 base from J, with 11 bases between. The V gene's germline CDR1 is SGDLS and CDR2 YYNGEE. This CDR3 spans 15 amino acids. The CDR3 loop reads CASSVTGGGNTEAFF. DNA of the CDR3: TGTGCCAGCAGCGTAACTGGGGGCGGGAACACTGAAGCTTTCTTT.

J is TRBJ2-2 and V is TRBV5-1; TRBD2 aligns across 10 bases. The length of the CDR3 is 15 residues. The germline V gene has CDR1 SGHRS and CDR2 YFSETQ. J was trimmed by 4 bases and V by 4 bases; bases with no gene match: 4. In nucleotides, the CDR3 is TGCGCCAGCAGCCTTAGCGGGAGGATCACCGGGGAGCTGTTTTTT. Protein sequence: CASSLSGRITGELFF.

The chain employs TRBV6-1 and TRBJ1-3; possible D gene TRBD1, 5 bases. The germline gives CDR1 MNHNS, CDR2 SASEGT. There are 14 residues in the CDR3. The ends were cut back, 5 bases at V and 2 bases at J, with 10 bases in the middle. The CDR3 DNA follows: TGTGCCAGCAGTACCCCGACAGCTGGAAACACCATATATTTT. It is translated as CASSTPTAGNTIYF.

The genes are TRBV5-4 and TRBJ2-2, with TRBD1 matching 8 bases. The germline gives CDR1 SGHNT, CDR2 YYREEE (reference sequence). The length of the CDR3 is 14 residues. Trimming took 8 bases from V and 0 from J; bases not matched to a gene: 3. The CDR3 is CASGQGSNTGELFF. DNA for the CDR3: TGTGCCAGTGGACAGGGATCGAACACCGGGGAGCTGTTTTTT.

The gene calls are TRBV18 and TRBJ2-7; a weak D match, TRBD1 (6 bases). The CDR3 covers 14 residues. CDR1 and CDR2 from the germline V gene are KGHSH and LQKENI. V was pared by 6 bases and J by 2 bases, with 14 bases between. This CDR3 is CASSPAAGAYEQYF. The CDR3 coding sequence is TGTGCCAGCTCCCCGGCGGCAGGGGCCTACGAGCAGTACTTC.

The chain links TRBV11-2 to TRBJ2-5; D perhaps matches TRBD1 (6 bases). CDR1 SGHAT and CDR2 FQNNGV come from the germline V gene. The CDR3 is made up of 13 amino acids. The V gene lost 2 bases and the J gene lost 10 bases, with 14 bases spanning the gap. The CDR3 sequence: CASSLNRVRDQYF. DNA of the CDR3: TGTGCCAGCAGCTTAAACAGGGTCCGTGACCAGTACTTC. Together with reference TRBV11-2 and TRBJ2-5, the CDR3 gives the full variable domain: EAGVAQSPRYKIIEKRQSVAFWCNPISGHATLYWYQQILGQGPKLLIQFQNNGVVDDSQLPKDRFSAERLKGVDSTLKIQPAKLEDSAVYLCASSLNRVRDQYFGPGTRLLVL.

The chain is built from TRBV6-1 and TRBJ2-3; 10 positions match TRBD1. CDR3 size: 15 residues. V shed 8 bases, J shed 5 bases, and the junction held 10 bases outside the gene matches. Germline V CDR1 and CDR2: MNHNS, SASEGT. This CDR3 reads CASQTGQGPGDTQYF. CDR3 DNA: TGTGCCAGCCAGACGGGACAGGGGCCAGGAGATACGCAGTATTTT.

The V gene is TRBV5-1, the J gene TRBJ1-2; 9 positions agree with TRBD1. V lost 3 bases, J lost 7 bases, and 7 bases stayed unmatched. CDR3 size: 14 residues. Germline V gene data show CDR1 as SGHRS and CDR2 as YFSETQ. CDR3 bases: TGCGCCAGCAGCTCCTCCGGGACAGGGTTTGGCTACACCTTC. This encodes CASSSSGTGFGYTF.

This clone was detected only a few times. This sequence joins TRBV19 and TRBJ1-4; 7 bases are shared with TRBD1. The CDR3 totals 14 residues. With V trimmed by 9 bases and J by 5 bases, 9 bases remained unmatched. Germline CDR1 reads LNHDA; CDR2 reads SQIVND (reference sequence). CDR3 nucleotide sequence: TGTGCCAGCGCTGGGACAGTTCGAAATGAAAAACTGTTTTTT. Translating gives CASAGTVRNEKLFF.

This chain joins TRBV6-1 and TRBJ1-4; 11 bases are shared with TRBD1. J gave up 7 bases and V 2 bases, and 6 bases lay outside the gene matches. CDR3 length: 16 residues. From germline, CDR1 is MNHNS and CDR2 SASEGT. As DNA, the CDR3 is TGTGCCAGCAGTGAACGGACAGGACAGGGGGCTGAAAAACTGTTTTTT. Amino acids: CASSERTGQGAEKLFF.

V gene TRBV6-5 combines with J gene TRBJ2-1; 8 nucleotides line up with TRBD2. This CDR3 spans 14 amino acids. CDR1 is MNHEY and CDR2 is SVGAGI in the germline V gene. J lost 5 bases, V lost 6 bases, and 6 bases had no gene match. The CDR3: CASRISGDDNEQFF. CDR3 nucleotides: TGTGCCAGCAGGATTAGCGGGGATGACAATGAGCAGTTCTTC.

V usage is TRBV9 and J usage is TRBJ1-2, with 11 bases that match TRBD1. There are 15 residues in the CDR3. After removal of 4 bases from V and 8 bases from J, the junction contained 10 bases not matched to a gene. Germline CDR1 SGDLS, CDR2 YYNGEE. CDR3 region: CASSKSGTGGKGYTF. In nucleotides, the CDR3 is TGTGCCAGCAGCAAGTCCGGGACAGGGGGTAAAGGCTACACCTTC. Full variable domain (remainder filled in from reference TRBV9 and TRBJ1-2): DSGVTQTPKHLITATGQRVTLRCSPRSGDLSVYWYQQSLDQGLQFLIQYYNGEERAKGNILERFSAQQFPDLHSELNLSSLELGDSALYFCASSKSGTGGKGYTFGSGTRLTVV.

J is TRBJ2-2 and V is TRBV11-3, with D perhaps TRBD1 (6 bases). The CDR3 has 15 residues. The germline V gene encodes CDR1 SGHNT and CDR2 YENEEA. V was clipped by 4 bases and J by 3 bases, with 12 bases between them. In nucleotides, the CDR3 is TGTGCCAGCAGCTCTAGCCAGGGGTACACCGGGGAGCTGTTTTTT. Its protein is CASSSSQGYTGELFF.

This chain uses TRBV19 with TRBJ2-1, with D tentatively TRBD2 (6 bases). The CDR3 covers 17 residues. The germline gives CDR1 LNHDA, CDR2 SQIVND (reference sequence). Trimming stripped 6 bases from V and 5 bases from J, with 23 bases between. The CDR3 sequence: CASRPTVYSGKNNEQFF. CDR3 DNA sequence: TGTGCCAGTAGGCCAACTGTGTATAGCGGAAAGAACAATGAGCAGTTCTTC.

The gene calls are TRBV7-9 and TRBJ1-1, with D perhaps matching TRBD1 (6 bases). This CDR3 comprises 13 residues. Germline lookup yields CDR1 SEHNR and CDR2 FQNEAQ (reference sequence). Trimming pared 5 bases from V and 10 bases from J, leaving 17 bases between. The CDR3 loop reads CASSQITGSLAFF. The CDR3 bases are TGTGCCAGCAGCCAAATCACAGGGTCTTTAGCTTTCTTT. Full variable domain (remainder filled in from reference TRBV7-9 and TRBJ1-1): DTGVSQNPRHKITKRGQNVTFRCDPISEHNRLYWYRQTLGQGPEFLTYFQNEAQLEKSRLLSDRFSAERPKGSFSTLEIQRTEQGDSAMYLCASSQITGSLAFFGQGTRLTVV.

The chain links TRBV27 to TRBJ2-5; possibly TRBD2 for D (5 bases). CDR3 length: 14 amino acids. Germline V gene sequence: CDR1 MNHEY, CDR2 SMNVEV (reference sequence). With 4 bases removed from V and 1 base from J, the gap between germline ends came to 10 bases. Written as DNA, the CDR3 is TGTGCCAGCAGTTCACTGGCGGGCCAAGAGACCCAGTACTTC. Its protein product is CASSSLAGQETQYF.

This chain joins TRBV6-5 and TRBJ1-5; D perhaps matches TRBD1 (5 bases). V was trimmed by 5 bases and J by 4 bases, leaving 12 bases between them. The CDR3 is made up of 14 amino acids. Germline values: CDR1 MNHEY, CDR2 SVGAGI. CDR3 coding DNA: TGTGCCAGCAGTGAATCAGGGCTAAATCAGCCCCAGCATTTT. This codes for CASSESGLNQPQHF.